This T cell receptor (beta chain) was sequenced for a study of early T cells in non-severe SARS-CoV-2 infection. TCRdb reanalysed the 5' RACE reads using MiXCR and keeps one entry per CDR3 protein. The table records 55,000 to 75,000 distinct CDR3 sequences, 6% to 8.5% of them present only once. This CDR3 contains 14 residues. Trimming took 3 bases from V and 5 from J; bases not matched to a gene: 4. Germline loops: CDR1 SGHRS, CDR2 YFSETQ. The receptor comes from an adult who was a healthcare worker with PCR-confirmed SARS-CoV-2 infection or an uninfected control (not recorded which). The chain recombines TRBV5-1 with TRBJ2-7; TRBD2 matches at 11 bases. Sequenced input: whole blood. CDR3 coding DNA: TGCGCCAGCAGCTCCGGGACTAGCGGTCACGAGCAGTACTTC. This translates into CASSSGTSGHEQYF.